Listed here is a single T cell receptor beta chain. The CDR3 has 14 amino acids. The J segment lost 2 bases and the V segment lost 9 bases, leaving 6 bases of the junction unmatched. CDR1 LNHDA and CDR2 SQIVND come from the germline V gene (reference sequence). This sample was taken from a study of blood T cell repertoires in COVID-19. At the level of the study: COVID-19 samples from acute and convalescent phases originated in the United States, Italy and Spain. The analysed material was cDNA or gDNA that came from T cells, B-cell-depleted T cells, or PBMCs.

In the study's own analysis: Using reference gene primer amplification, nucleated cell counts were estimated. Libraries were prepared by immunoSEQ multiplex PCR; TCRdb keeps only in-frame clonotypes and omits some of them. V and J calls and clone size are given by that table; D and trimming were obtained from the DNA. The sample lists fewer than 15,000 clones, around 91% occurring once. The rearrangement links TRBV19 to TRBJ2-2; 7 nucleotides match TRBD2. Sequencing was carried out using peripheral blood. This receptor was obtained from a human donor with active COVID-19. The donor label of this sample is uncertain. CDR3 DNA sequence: TGTGCCAGCTCCGGGACTACTAACACCGGGGAGCTGTTTTTT. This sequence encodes CASSGTTNTGELFF.